Listed below are T cell receptor beta chains from one sample, sequenced in a study of T cells in Graves' hyperthyroidism and ophthalmopathy. A single record per CDR3 protein comes from TCRdb applying MiXCR to the multiplex PCR reads. The data contain about 640,000 distinct CDR3 sequences, around 20% of them singletons. Sequenced: blood. The source of these receptors is a man in his thirties or forties with Graves' ophthalmopathy. Both conserved end residues are part of each CDR3. Expanded clones get a size class; other rows say once, few or many, or leave the size out.

clone size: NA
J gene: TRBJ1-5
V gene: TRBV12-3/TRBV12-4
CDR3 protein: CASTSSGGQPQHF

clone size: NA
J gene: TRBJ1-1
V gene: TRBV16
CDR3 protein: CASSQPGRDEGTEAFF

clone size: few
J gene: TRBJ2-2
V gene: TRBV5-1
CDR3 protein: CASSLGQHSNTGELFF

clone size: many
J gene: TRBJ2-7
V gene: TRBV7-9
CDR3 protein: CASSLKSSYEQYF

clone size: many
J gene: TRBJ2-7
V gene: TRBV12-3/TRBV12-4
CDR3 protein: CASSLAGTVPYEQYF

clone size: few
J gene: TRBJ2-3
V gene: TRBV12-3/TRBV12-4
CDR3 protein: CASSLQSVTDTQYF

clone size: NA
J gene: TRBJ1-2
V gene: TRBV27
CDR3 protein: CASRSRGGGYTF

clone size: many
J gene: TRBJ2-7
V gene: TRBV27
CDR3 protein: CASSGSGDSSYEQYF

clone size: NA
J gene: TRBJ1-2
V gene: TRBV6-2/TRBV6-3
CDR3 protein: CASKQERGMDYGYTF

clone size: NA
J gene: TRBJ1-1
V gene: TRBV20-1
CDR3 protein: CSAPQGDTEAFF

clone size: NA
J gene: TRBJ2-2
V gene: TRBV5-4
CDR3 protein: CASSLDVANTGELFF

clone size: many
J gene: TRBJ2-2
V gene: TRBV3-1
CDR3 protein: CASSQDRRGELFF

clone size: NA
J gene: TRBJ2-1
V gene: TRBV27
CDR3 protein: CASSPLAYWANEQFF

clone size: NA
J gene: TRBJ2-1
V gene: TRBV20-1
CDR3 protein: CSALPPRPLNEQFF

clone size: NA
J gene: TRBJ2-7
V gene: TRBV27
CDR3 protein: CASSFVRGEQYF

clone size: few
J gene: TRBJ2-1
V gene: TRBV12-5
CDR3 protein: CASDQPSGRGYNEQFF

clone size: few
J gene: TRBJ2-3
V gene: TRBV9
CDR3 protein: CASSVGGQPGLAANTDTQYF

clone size: NA
J gene: TRBJ1-5
V gene: TRBV27
CDR3 protein: CASSLRGVSNQPQHF

clone size: many
J gene: TRBJ1-6
V gene: TRBV20-1
CDR3 protein: CSATQGASLNSPLHF

clone size: few
J gene: TRBJ2-4
V gene: TRBV27
CDR3 protein: CASSLNEGNIQYF